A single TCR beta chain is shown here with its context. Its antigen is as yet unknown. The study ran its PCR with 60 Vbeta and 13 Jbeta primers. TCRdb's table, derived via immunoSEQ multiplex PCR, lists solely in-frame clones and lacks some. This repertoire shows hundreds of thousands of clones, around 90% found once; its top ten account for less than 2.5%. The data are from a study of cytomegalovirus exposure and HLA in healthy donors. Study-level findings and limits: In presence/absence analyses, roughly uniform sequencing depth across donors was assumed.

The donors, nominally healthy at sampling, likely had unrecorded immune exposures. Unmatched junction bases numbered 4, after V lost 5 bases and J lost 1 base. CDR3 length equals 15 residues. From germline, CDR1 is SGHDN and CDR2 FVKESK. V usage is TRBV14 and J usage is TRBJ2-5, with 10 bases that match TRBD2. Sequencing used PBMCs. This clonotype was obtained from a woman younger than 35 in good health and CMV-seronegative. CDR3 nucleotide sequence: TGTGCCAGCAGCTCACTAGCGGGGATCCAAGAGACCCAGTACTTC. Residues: CASSSLAGIQETQYF.